The sequence of this TCR beta chain was determined in a study of OX40 agonist ivuxolimab in advanced cancers. Notes on the research overall: Ivuxolimab was a fully human IgG2 agonistic monoclonal antibody targeting the costimulatory receptor OX40 (CD134). Peripheral TCRbeta sequencing aimed to test whether ivuxolimab altered TCR sequence diversity and caused clonal T-cell expansion. In the dose-escalation cohort, 70% to 85% of patients were male, and the mean age was roughly 60 years with a range of roughly 20 to 79. Intravenous ivuxolimab was administered to patients every 2 weeks at six dose levels: 0.01, 0.1, 0.3, 1.5, 3 and 10 mg/kg. Prior anti-PD-1, anti-PD-L1 or anti-CTLA-4 therapy was permitted, and approximately 41% of dose-escalation patients had received checkpoint inhibitors. Three dose-escalation patients achieved partial responses, one with hepatocellular carcinoma and two with cutaneous melanoma. Of the 50 to 55 patients in dose escalation, about 20 had hepatocellular carcinoma, some 15 had melanoma, 9 had renal cell carcinoma and 9 had head and neck cancer. The monotherapy dose-escalation portion (N ≈ 50 patients) of the phase I ivuxolimab trial is reported in the paper.

Per the germline V gene, SGHRS is the CDR1 and YFSETQ is the CDR2. V loses 1 base, J loses 5 bases, and the germline ends lie 12 bases apart. The CDR3, cysteine through phenylalanine, is 14 amino acids long. Only the CDR3 DNA stays, 42 bases, in frame from base 1. Points on this clone: Its antigen is still unknown. Base qualities are not at hand, and no much larger clone is one base apart.

Study-wide conclusions, independent of this receptor: The antigen specificity of the clonally expanded peripheral T cells was not determined. Low levels of normalized T-cell clonal expansion were also seen in some patients who did not respond. At doses from 0.1 to 3.0 mg/kg, clonal expansion was seen in both CD4+ and CD8+ blood T cells between baseline and week 6. Partial responders in the 0.1-3.0 mg/kg groups had among the lowest normalized peripheral clonal expansion, especially among CD8+ T cells. On average, CD8+ T cells showed more expanded clones than CD4+ T cells after ivuxolimab.

Patients with autoimmune disease history or receiving systemic immunosuppression were excluded from the trial. Peripheral blood for TCR sequencing was drawn from every dose cohort at baseline, at cycle 4 day 1 and at cycle 7 day 1. Samples were obtained from an open-label, multicenter, first-in-human phase I dose-escalation trial of ivuxolimab. Adults with locally advanced or metastatic melanoma, renal cell carcinoma, hepatocellular carcinoma or head and neck squamous cell carcinoma were enrolled in the trial. Before TCR sequencing, CD4+ T cells and CD8+ T cells from peripheral blood were sorted into separate populations. To sequence the TCRbeta CDR3 region, genomic DNA was isolated from the sorted cells. The immunoSEQ Assay was used to sequence the TCRbeta CDR3 regions. TCRdb's version of the immuneACCESS table is confined to in-frame rearrangements and falls short of the full clone set. An unresolved V gene accounts for under half of the shortfall where checked; the remainder is of unknown origin. In all, the sample holds about 91,000 clones, and approximately 90% of those were seen once. Approximately 0.49% of the sample is in the top ten clones.

This specimen consisted of CD4+ or CD8+ T cells sorted from blood, obtained in a trial of the OX40 agonist ivuxolimab. The receptor comes from an adult with an advanced solid tumor such as melanoma, head and neck, liver or kidney cancer. The V and J segments used are TRBV5-1 and TRBJ2-5, with the D assignment possibly TRBD1 or TRBD2, given 6 matching bases for each. The CDR3 is CASSLFSGAETQYF. The sequenced DNA: TGCGCCAGCAGCTTGTTTTCGGGGGCGGAGACCCAGTACTTC. The variable domain in full, with residues beyond the CDR3 obtained from the reference TRBV5-1 and TRBJ2-5 genes, is KAGVTQTPRYLIKTRGQQVTLSCSPISGHRSVSWYQQTPGQGLQFLFEYFSETQRNKGNFPGRFSGRQFSNSRSEMNVSTLELGDSALYLCASSLFSGAETQYFGPGTRLLVL.